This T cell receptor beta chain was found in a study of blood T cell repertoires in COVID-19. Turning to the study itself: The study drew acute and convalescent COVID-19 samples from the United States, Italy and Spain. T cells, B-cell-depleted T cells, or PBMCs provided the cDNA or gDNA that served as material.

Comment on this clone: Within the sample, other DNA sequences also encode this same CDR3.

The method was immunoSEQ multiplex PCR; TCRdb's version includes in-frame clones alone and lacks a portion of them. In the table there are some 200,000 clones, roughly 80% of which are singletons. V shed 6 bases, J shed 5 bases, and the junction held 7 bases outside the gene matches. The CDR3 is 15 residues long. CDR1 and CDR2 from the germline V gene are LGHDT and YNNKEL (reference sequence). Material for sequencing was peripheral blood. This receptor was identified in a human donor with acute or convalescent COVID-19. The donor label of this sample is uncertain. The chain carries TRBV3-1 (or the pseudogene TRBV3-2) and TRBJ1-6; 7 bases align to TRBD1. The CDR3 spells CASRLLGTDNSPLHF. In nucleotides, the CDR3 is TGTGCCAGCAGACTGTTAGGGACAGATAATTCACCCCTCCACTTT.